Listed below are T cell receptor beta chains from one sample, sequenced in a study of OX40 agonist ivuxolimab in advanced cancers. TCRdb's table, derived via immunoSEQ multiplex PCR, lists solely in-frame clones and lacks some. This sample has 20,000 to 25,000 clones, with approximately 80% found just once. Material: CD4+ or CD8+ T cells sorted from blood, obtained in a trial of the OX40 agonist ivuxolimab. Source of these receptors: an adult with an advanced solid tumor such as melanoma, head and neck, liver or kidney cancer. The CDR3 runs from the conserved cysteine through the conserved F or W. The D gene is left open where the match is weak. Part of the rows lack a size; the others show once, few, many or a class for expanded clones.

>-|TRBV6-5|-|TRBJ2-1
CASSSRGPLHEQFF
TGTGCCAGCAGCTCCAGGGGTCCCCTACATGAGCAGTTCTTC
>TRBD1|TRBV5-1|-|TRBJ2-2
CASSLAQGSTGELFF
TGCGCCAGCAGCTTGGCACAGGGGAGCACCGGGGAGCTGTTTTTT
>TRBD1|TRBV2|once|TRBJ2-6
CASTWDRGSGANVLTF
TGTGCCAGCACTTGGGACAGGGGCTCTGGGGCCAACGTCCTGACTTTC
>-|TRBV10-3|-|TRBJ1-5
CAISRSDPRGNQPQHF
TGTGCCATCAGTCGATCGGACCCTAGAGGAAATCAGCCCCAGCATTTT
>TRBD1|TRBV27|-|TRBJ1-1
CASSLKGARLNTEAFF
TGTGCCAGCAGTTTAAAGGGGGCCCGCTTGAACACTGAAGCTTTCTTT
>-|TRBV7-9|once|TRBJ1-4
CASSLGQIGGEKLFF
TGTGCCAGCAGCTTAGGACAAATTGGAGGTGAAAAACTGTTTTTT
>-|TRBV29-1|-|TRBJ1-2
CSVENGAGARGGYTF
TGCAGCGTTGAAAATGGGGCAGGGGCAAGGGGTGGCTACACCTTC
>-|TRBV27|few|TRBJ1-3
CASGLISGNTIYF
TGTGCCAGCGGGCTAATCTCTGGAAACACCATATATTTT
>TRBD2|TRBV2|-|TRBJ2-1
CASRKTSGGSYNEQFF
TGTGCCAGCAGAAAAACTAGCGGGGGTTCCTACAATGAGCAGTTCTTC
>-|TRBV11-2|-|TRBJ2-5
CASSLEGETQYF
TGTGCCAGCAGCTTAGAAGGGGAGACCCAGTACTTC
>-|TRBV30|-|TRBJ2-1
CAWSHGGFPDNEQFF
TGTGCCTGGAGTCATGGTGGGTTCCCTGACAATGAGCAGTTCTTC
>-|TRBV5-1|-|TRBJ2-1
CASSQTTVRQQFF
TGCGCCAGCAGCCAAACTACTGTGAGGCAGCAGTTCTTC
>-|TRBV7-8|-|TRBJ1-5
CASSLNGDQPQHF
TGTGCCAGCAGTTTGAACGGGGACCAGCCCCAGCATTTT
>-|TRBV7-8|-|TRBJ1-3
CASSLGHEGGYTIYF
TGTGCCAGCAGCTTAGGCCACGAGGGTGGATACACCATATATTTT
>-|TRBV20-1|-|TRBJ2-7
CSALQGYEQYF
TGCAGTGCTCTACAGGGATACGAGCAGTACTTC
>TRBD1|TRBV5-8|-|TRBJ1-5
CASSLGDSSNQPQHF
TGTGCCAGCAGCTTGGGGGACAGTAGCAATCAGCCCCAGCATTTT
>-|TRBV7-9|-|TRBJ1-3
CASSLDNSGNTIYF
TGTGCCAGCAGCTTAGACAACTCTGGAAACACCATATATTTT
>-|TRBV10-2|-|TRBJ2-4
CASRAAGGSQYF
TGCGCCAGCAGGGCGGCAGGGGGGTCTCAGTACTTC
>TRBD1|TRBV18|-|TRBJ1-5
CASSPSSLQGGNQPQHF
TGTGCCAGCTCACCATCCTCCCTGCAGGGGGGCAATCAGCCCCAGCATTTT
>-|TRBV11-2|once|TRBJ2-7
CASNRLDGGSYEQYF
TGTGCCAGCAACCGGTTGGACGGTGGCTCCTACGAGCAGTACTTC
>-|TRBV4-2|-|TRBJ2-2
CASSQDGGRENTGELFF
TGTGCCAGCAGCCAAGATGGCGGCCGGGAGAACACCGGGGAGCTGTTTTTT
>-|TRBV10-2|-|TRBJ1-3
CASKDGLENTIYF
TGCGCCAGCAAGGACGGCCTGGAAAACACCATATATTTT
>TRBD1|TRBV25-1|-|TRBJ2-3
CASSLATGGTDTQYF
TGTGCCAGCAGTCTCGCGACAGGGGGAACAGATACGCAGTATTTT
>-|TRBV5-1|-|TRBJ1-1
CASSLLAEEAFF
TGCGCCAGCAGCTTGTTGGCCGAAGAAGCTTTCTTT
>-|TRBV6-5|once|TRBJ2-7
CAEGPGYEQYF
TGTGCCGAGGGGCCAGGCTACGAGCAGTACTTC
>-|TRBV7-3|-|TRBJ1-2
CASSEAANYGYTF
TGTGCCAGCAGCGAGGCCGCTAACTATGGCTACACCTTC
>-|TRBV29-1|-|TRBJ2-3
CSVVSPGTSTDTQYF
TGCAGCGTTGTCTCCCCGGGGACGAGCACAGATACGCAGTATTTT
>-|TRBV7-3|-|TRBJ2-1
CASSLTLPTLSEQFF
TGTGCCAGCAGCTTAACTCTGCCGACCTTAAGCGAGCAGTTCTTC
>TRBD1|TRBV9|-|TRBJ2-5
CASSVGQGKETQYF
TGTGCCAGCAGCGTGGGACAGGGAAAAGAGACCCAGTACTTC
>TRBD2|TRBV6-6|-|TRBJ2-5
CASSYPLAGPQETQYF
TGTGCCAGCAGTTACCCCCTAGCGGGGCCCCAAGAGACCCAGTACTTC
>-|TRBV5-1|once|TRBJ2-1
CASSGGLLAPNNEQFF
TGCGCCAGCAGCGGGGGGCTTCTAGCGCCCAACAATGAGCAGTTCTTC
>-|TRBV29-1|-|TRBJ2-5
CSVVDSFRAETQYF
TGCAGCGTTGTAGACAGCTTCAGGGCAGAGACCCAGTACTTC
>-|TRBV7-9|-|TRBJ2-2
CASRGSGTANTGELFF
TGTGCCAGCAGGGGAAGCGGGACAGCTAACACCGGGGAGCTGTTTTTT
>-|TRBV2|-|TRBJ1-1
CASRYTGEAFF
TGTGCCAGCAGGTATACAGGGGAAGCTTTCTTT
>TRBD2|TRBV6-5|-|TRBJ2-7
CASTRAGGLYEQYF
TGTGCCAGCACTCGCGCGGGAGGCCTCTACGAGCAGTACTTC
>TRBD1|TRBV7-3|-|TRBJ2-1
CASSSGTGPYNEQFF
TGTGCCAGCAGTTCCGGGACAGGGCCTTACAATGAGCAGTTCTTC
>-|TRBV5-4|-|TRBJ1-2
CASVHGSLSYGYTF
TGTGCCAGCGTCCACGGAAGCTTATCCTATGGCTACACCTTC
>TRBD1|TRBV27|once|TRBJ1-2
CASSPKTGTGTNYGYTF
TGTGCCAGCAGTCCAAAAACCGGGACAGGGACTAACTATGGCTACACCTTC
>-|TRBV7-9|once|TRBJ2-2
CASSPRVGSANTGELFF
TGTGCCAGCAGCCCCCGGGTCGGGTCAGCGAACACCGGGGAGCTGTTTTTT
>TRBD1|TRBV7-3|-|TRBJ2-7
CASSLRGTGAHEQYF
TGTGCCAGCAGCTTAAGGGGGACAGGGGCCCACGAGCAGTACTTC
>TRBD1|TRBV10-3|-|TRBJ2-3
CAISPGQGRADTQYF
TGTGCCATCAGTCCGGGACAGGGGAGAGCGGATACGCAGTATTTT
>-|TRBV5-1|-|TRBJ1-1
CASSSTPFTEAFF
TGCGCCAGCAGCTCGACACCTTTCACTGAAGCTTTCTTT
>-|TRBV30|-|TRBJ1-3
CAWSRMAASGNTIYF
TGTGCCTGGAGTCGGATGGCAGCCTCTGGAAACACCATATATTTT
>-|TRBV7-3|-|TRBJ2-7
CARYGSSSSYEQYF
TGTGCCAGGTACGGTTCCTCTAGCTCCTACGAGCAGTACTTC
>-|TRBV19|-|TRBJ2-3
CASSISSGARTDTQYF
TGTGCCAGTAGTATCTCATCGGGGGCCCGCACAGATACGCAGTATTTT
>-|TRBV6-6|-|TRBJ1-4
CASTPPLFF
TGTGCCAGCACCCCCCCACTGTTTTTT
>-|TRBV6-5|-|TRBJ2-2
CASSDRFPGELFF
TGTGCCAGCAGCGACAGGTTTCCCGGGGAGCTGTTTTTT
>TRBD1|TRBV19|-|TRBJ1-5
CASSTRDRGVSNQPQHF
TGTGCCAGTAGCACCCGGGACAGGGGTGTTAGCAATCAGCCCCAGCATTTT
>TRBD1|TRBV27|-|TRBJ1-4
CASSSYRGLNEKLFF
TGTGCCAGCAGTTCTTACAGGGGCCTGAATGAAAAACTGTTTTTT
>-|TRBV27|-|TRBJ1-6
CASGGNSPLHF
TGTGCCAGCGGGGGTAATTCACCCCTCCACTTT
>-|TRBV6-1|once|TRBJ1-4
CASSDPAGGEKLFF
TGTGCCAGCAGTGACCCGGCAGGAGGTGAAAAACTGTTTTTT
>-|TRBV5-1|-|TRBJ2-1
CASSDGTSYNEQFF
TGCGCCAGCTCGGACGGCACCTCCTACAATGAGCAGTTCTTC
>-|TRBV4-1|once|TRBJ1-2
CASSQVASFYGYTF
TGCGCCAGCAGCCAAGTCGCCAGCTTCTATGGCTACACCTTC
>TRBD1|TRBV6-5|-|TRBJ2-7
CASSRPMGTAYEQYF
TGTGCCAGCAGTCGACCCATGGGGACAGCTTACGAGCAGTACTTC
>-|TRBV5-6|-|TRBJ1-4
CASSPGIGLFF
TGTGCCAGCAGTCCAGGGATAGGACTGTTTTTT
>-|TRBV19|-|TRBJ1-1
CASRTAWNTEAFF
TGTGCCAGTCGAACAGCATGGAACACTGAAGCTTTCTTT
>TRBD1|TRBV6-5|-|TRBJ1-2
CASSSLTGGYVYGYTF
TGTGCCAGCAGTTCCCTGACAGGGGGTTACGTCTATGGCTACACCTTC
>TRBD1|TRBV28|-|TRBJ2-6
CASRQGARSGANVLTF
TGTGCCAGCAGACAGGGGGCCCGCTCTGGGGCCAACGTCCTGACTTTC
>-|TRBV29-1|-|TRBJ2-7
CSAAVSSYEQYF
TGCAGCGCCGCGGTCTCCTCCTACGAGCAGTACTTC